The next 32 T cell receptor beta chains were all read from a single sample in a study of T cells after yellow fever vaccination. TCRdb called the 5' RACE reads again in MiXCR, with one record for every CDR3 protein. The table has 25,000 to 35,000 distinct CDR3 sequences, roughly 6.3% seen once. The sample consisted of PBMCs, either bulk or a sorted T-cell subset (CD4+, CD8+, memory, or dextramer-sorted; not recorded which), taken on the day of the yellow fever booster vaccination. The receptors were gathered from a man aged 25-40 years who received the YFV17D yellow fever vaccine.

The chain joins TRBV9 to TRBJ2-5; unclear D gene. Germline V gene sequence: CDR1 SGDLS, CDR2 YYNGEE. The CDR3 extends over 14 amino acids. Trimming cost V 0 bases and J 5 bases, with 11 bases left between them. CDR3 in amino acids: CASSVATYGETQYF. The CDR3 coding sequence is TGTGCCAGCAGCGTAGCCACCTACGGGGAGACCCAGTACTTC.

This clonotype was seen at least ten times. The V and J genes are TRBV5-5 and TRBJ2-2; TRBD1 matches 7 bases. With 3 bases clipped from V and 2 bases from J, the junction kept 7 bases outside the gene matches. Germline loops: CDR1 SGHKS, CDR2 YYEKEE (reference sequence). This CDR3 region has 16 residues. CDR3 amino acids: CASSYVGTANTGELFF. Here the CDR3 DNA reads TGTGCCAGCAGCTACGTAGGGACAGCCAACACCGGGGAGCTGTTTTTT.

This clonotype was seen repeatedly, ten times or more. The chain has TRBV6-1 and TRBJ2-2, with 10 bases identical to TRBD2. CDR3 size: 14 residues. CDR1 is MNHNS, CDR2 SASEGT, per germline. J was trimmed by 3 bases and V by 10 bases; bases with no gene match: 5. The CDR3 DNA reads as TGTGCCACCCTAGCGGGAGCTTACACCGGGGAGCTGTTTTTT. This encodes CATLAGAYTGELFF.

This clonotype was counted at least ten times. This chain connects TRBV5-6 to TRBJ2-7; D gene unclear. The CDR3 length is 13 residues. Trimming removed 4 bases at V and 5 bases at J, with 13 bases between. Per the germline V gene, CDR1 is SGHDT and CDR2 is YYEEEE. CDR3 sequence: CASSPPGWNEQYF. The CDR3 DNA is TGTGCCAGCAGCCCCCCCGGTTGGAACGAGCAGTACTTC.

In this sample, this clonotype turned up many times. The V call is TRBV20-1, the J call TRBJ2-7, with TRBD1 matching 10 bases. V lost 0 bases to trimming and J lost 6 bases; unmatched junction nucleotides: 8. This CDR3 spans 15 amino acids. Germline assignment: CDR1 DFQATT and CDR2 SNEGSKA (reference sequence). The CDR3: CSARDVDRGTLEQYF. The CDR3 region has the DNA TGCAGTGCTAGAGATGTGGACAGGGGGACTCTCGAGCAGTACTTC.

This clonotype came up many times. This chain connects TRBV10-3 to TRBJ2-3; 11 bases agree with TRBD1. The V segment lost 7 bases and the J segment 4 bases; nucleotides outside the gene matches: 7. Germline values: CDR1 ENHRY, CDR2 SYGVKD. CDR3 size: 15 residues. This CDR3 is CAIKPGQGGSDTQYF. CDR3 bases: TGTGCCATCAAGCCGGGACAGGGGGGTTCAGATACGCAGTATTTT.

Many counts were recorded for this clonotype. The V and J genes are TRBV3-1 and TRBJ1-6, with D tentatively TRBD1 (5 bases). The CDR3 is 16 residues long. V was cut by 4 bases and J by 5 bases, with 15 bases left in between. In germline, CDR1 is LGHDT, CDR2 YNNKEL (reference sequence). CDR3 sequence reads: CASSPVLRGNNSPLHF. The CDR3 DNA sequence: TGTGCCAGCAGCCCCGTGCTGAGGGGTAATAATTCACCCCTCCACTTT. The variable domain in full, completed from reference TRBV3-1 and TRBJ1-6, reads DTAVSQTPKYLVTQMGNDKSIKCEQNLGHDTMYWYKQDSKKFLKIMFSYNNKELIINETVPNRFSPKSPDKAHLNLHINSLELGDSAVYFCASSPVLRGNNSPLHFGNGTRLTVT.

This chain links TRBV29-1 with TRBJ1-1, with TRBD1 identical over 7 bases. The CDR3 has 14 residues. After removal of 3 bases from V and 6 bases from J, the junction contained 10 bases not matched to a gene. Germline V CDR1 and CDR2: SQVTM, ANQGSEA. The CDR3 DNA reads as TGCAGCGTTGATTCTCAGGGGGTAGTACCTGAAGCTTTCTTT. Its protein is CSVDSQGVVPEAFF. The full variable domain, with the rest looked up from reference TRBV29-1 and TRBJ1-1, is SAVISQKPSRDICQRGTSLTIQCQVDSQVTMMFWYRQQPGQSLTLIATANQGSEATYESGFVIDKFPISRPNLTFSTLTVSNMSPEDSSIYLCSVDSQGVVPEAFFGQGTRLTVV.

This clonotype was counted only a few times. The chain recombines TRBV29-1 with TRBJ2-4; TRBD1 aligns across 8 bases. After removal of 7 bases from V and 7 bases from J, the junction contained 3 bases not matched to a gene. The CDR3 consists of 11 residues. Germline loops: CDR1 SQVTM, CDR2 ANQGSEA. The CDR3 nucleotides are TGCAGCGCCCGGACAGGGAACATTCAGTACTTC. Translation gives CSARTGNIQYF.

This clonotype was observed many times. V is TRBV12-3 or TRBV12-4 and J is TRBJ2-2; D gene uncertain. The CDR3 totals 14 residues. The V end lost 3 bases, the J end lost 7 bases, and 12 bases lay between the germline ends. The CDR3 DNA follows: TGTGCCAGCAGTTTTCGTGTGGCCGGCGGGGAGCTGTTTTTT. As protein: CASSFRVAGGELFF.

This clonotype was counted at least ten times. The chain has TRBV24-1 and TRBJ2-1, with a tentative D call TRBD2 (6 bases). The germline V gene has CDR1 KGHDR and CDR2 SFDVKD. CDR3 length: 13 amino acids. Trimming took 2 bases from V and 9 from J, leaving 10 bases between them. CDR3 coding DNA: TGTGCCACCAGTGATTACGTGGGGGGTGAGCAGTTCTTC. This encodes CATSDYVGGEQFF.

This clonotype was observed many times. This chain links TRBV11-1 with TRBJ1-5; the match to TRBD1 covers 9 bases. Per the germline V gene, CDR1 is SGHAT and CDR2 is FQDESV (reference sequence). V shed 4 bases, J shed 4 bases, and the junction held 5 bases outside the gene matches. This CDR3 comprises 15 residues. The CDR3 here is CASSSGTGRNQPQHF. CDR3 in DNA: TGTGCCAGCAGCTCGGGGACAGGGAGAAATCAGCCCCAGCATTTT. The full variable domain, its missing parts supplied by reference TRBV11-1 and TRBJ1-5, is EAEVAQSPRYKITEKSQAVAFWCDPISGHATLYWYRQILGQGPELLVQFQDESVVDDSQLPKDRFSAERLKGVDSTLKIQPAELGDSAMYLCASSSGTGRNQPQHFGDGTRLSIL.

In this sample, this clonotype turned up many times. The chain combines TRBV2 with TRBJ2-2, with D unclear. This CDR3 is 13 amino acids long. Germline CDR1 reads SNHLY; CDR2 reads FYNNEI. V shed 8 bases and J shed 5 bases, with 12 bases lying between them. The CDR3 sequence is CASGPRWTGELFF. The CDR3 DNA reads TGTGCCAGCGGTCCAAGGTGGACCGGGGAGCTGTTTTTT.

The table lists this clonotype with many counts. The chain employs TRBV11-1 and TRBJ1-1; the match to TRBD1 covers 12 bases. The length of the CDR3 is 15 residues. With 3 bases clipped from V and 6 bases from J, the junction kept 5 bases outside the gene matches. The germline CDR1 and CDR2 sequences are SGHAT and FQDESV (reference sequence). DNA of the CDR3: TGTGCCAGCAGCTTTGGGGACAGGGGGCTGGCTGAAGCTTTCTTT. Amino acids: CASSFGDRGLAEAFF.

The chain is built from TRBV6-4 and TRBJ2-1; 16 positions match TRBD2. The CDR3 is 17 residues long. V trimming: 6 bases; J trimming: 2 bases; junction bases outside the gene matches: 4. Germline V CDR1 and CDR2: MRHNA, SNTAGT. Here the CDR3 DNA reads TGTGCCAGCAGCCTGGGACTAGCGGGAGGGCCCTACAATGAGCAGTTCTTC. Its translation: CASSLGLAGGPYNEQFF.

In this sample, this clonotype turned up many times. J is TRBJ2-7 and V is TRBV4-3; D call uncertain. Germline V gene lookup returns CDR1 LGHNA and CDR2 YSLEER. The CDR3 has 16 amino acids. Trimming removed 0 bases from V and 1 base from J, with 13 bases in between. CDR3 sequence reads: CASSQDLHSFSYEQYF. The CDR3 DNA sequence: TGCGCCAGCAGCCAAGACCTCCACTCCTTTTCCTACGAGCAGTACTTC.

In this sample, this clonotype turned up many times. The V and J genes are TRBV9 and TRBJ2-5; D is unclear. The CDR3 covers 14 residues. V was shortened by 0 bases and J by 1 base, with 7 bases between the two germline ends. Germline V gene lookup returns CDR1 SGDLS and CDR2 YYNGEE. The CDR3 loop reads CASSVGVSQETQYF. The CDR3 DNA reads TGTGCCAGCAGCGTAGGGGTCAGCCAAGAGACCCAGTACTTC.

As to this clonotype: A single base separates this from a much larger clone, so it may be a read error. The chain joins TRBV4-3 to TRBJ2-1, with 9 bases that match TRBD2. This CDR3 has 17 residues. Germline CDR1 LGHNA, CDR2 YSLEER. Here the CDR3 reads CASSQGLAESSCNEQFF. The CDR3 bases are TGCGCCAGCAGCCAAGGACTAGCGGAAAGCTCCTGCAATGAGCAGTTCTTC.

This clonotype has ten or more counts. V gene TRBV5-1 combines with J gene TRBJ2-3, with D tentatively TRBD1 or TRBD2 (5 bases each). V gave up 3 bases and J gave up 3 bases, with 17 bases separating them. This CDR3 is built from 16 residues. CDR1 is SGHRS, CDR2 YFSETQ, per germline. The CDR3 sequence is CASSSHGGGWTDTQYF. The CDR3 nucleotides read TGCGCCAGCAGCTCCCATGGTGGGGGTTGGACAGATACGCAGTATTTT.

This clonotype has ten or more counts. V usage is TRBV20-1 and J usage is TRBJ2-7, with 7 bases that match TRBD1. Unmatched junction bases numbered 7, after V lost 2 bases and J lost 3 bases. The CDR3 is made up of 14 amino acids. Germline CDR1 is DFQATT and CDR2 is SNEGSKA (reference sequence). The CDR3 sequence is CSARLPGQNYEQYF. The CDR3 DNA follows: TGCAGTGCTAGACTTCCGGGACAGAACTACGAGCAGTACTTC.

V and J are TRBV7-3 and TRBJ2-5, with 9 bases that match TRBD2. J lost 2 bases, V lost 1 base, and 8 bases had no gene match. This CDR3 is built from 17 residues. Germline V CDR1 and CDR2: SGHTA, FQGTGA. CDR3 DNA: TGTGCCAGCAGCTTAAGCGGGGGGGGACCTCAACAAGAGACCCAGTACTTC. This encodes CASSLSGGGPQQETQYF.

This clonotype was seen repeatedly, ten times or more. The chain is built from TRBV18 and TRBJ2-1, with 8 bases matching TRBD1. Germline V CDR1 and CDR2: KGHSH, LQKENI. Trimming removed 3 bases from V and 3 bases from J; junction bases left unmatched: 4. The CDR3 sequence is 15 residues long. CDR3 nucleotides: TGTGCCAGCTCACCTCAGGGGGCTGTCTACAATGAGCAGTTCTTC. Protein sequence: CASSPQGAVYNEQFF.

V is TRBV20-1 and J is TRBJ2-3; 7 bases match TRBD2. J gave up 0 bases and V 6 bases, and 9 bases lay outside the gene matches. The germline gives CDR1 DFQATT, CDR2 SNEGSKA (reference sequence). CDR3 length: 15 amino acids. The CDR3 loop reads CSAHGLEASTDTQYF. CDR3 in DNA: TGCAGTGCCCACGGACTAGAGGCTAGCACAGATACGCAGTATTTT.

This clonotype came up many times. The CDR3 nucleotides read TGTGCCAGCACCCTTTCTGCTGAGCAGTTCTTC. Residues: CASTLSAEQFF. The chain couples TRBV12-3 or TRBV12-4 to TRBJ2-1; D not certain. With 7 bases removed from V and 9 bases from J, the gap between germline ends came to 10 bases. This CDR3 has 11 residues.

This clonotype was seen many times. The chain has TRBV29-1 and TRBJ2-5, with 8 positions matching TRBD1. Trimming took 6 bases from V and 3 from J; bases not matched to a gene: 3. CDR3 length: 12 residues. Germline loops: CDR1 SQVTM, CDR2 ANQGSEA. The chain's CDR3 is CSVETGEETQYF. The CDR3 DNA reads TGCAGCGTCGAGACAGGGGAAGAGACCCAGTACTTC.

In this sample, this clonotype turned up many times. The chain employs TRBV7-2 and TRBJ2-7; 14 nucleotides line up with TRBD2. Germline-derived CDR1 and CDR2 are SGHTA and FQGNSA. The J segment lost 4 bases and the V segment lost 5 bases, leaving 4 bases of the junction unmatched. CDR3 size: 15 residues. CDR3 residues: CASSGRTSGGYEQYF. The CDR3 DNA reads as TGTGCCAGCAGCGGACGGACTAGCGGGGGGTACGAGCAGTACTTC.

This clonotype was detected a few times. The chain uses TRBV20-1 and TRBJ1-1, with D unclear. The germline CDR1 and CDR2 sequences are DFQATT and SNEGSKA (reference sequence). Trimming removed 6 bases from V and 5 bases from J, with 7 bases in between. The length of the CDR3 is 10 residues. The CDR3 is CSAVVTEAFF. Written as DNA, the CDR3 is TGCAGTGCAGTAGTAACTGAAGCTTTCTTT.

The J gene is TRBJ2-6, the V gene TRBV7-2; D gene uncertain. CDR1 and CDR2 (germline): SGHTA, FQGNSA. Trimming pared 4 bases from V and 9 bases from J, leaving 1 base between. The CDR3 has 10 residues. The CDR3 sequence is CASSYNVLTF. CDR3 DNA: TGTGCCAGCAGCTACAACGTCCTGACTTTC.

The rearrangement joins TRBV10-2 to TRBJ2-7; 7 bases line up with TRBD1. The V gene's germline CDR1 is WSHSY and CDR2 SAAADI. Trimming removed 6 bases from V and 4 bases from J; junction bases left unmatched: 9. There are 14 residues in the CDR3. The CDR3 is CASRGDRAGYEQYF. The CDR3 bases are TGCGCCAGCAGGGGAGACAGGGCCGGGTACGAGCAGTACTTC.

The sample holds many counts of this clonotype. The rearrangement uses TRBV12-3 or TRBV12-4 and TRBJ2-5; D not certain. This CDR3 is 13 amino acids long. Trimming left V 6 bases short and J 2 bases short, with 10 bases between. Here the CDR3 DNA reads TGTGCCAGCAGGGGATGGGGTCAAGAGACCCAGTACTTC. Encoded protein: CASRGWGQETQYF.

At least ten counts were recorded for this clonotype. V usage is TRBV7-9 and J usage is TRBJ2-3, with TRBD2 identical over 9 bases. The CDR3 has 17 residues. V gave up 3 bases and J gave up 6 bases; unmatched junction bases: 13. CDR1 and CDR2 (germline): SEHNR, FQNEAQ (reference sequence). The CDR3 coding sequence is TGTGCCAGCAGCTTCACCGGGAGGGCTAGCGGGATCGATACGCAGTATTTT. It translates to CASSFTGRASGIDTQYF.

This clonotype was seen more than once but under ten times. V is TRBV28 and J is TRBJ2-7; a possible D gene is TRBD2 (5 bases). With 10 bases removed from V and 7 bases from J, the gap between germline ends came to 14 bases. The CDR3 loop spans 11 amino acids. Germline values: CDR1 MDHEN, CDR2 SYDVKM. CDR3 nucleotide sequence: TGTGCCACCGACCTAGCTGGAGAGCAGTACTTC. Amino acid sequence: CATDLAGEQYF.